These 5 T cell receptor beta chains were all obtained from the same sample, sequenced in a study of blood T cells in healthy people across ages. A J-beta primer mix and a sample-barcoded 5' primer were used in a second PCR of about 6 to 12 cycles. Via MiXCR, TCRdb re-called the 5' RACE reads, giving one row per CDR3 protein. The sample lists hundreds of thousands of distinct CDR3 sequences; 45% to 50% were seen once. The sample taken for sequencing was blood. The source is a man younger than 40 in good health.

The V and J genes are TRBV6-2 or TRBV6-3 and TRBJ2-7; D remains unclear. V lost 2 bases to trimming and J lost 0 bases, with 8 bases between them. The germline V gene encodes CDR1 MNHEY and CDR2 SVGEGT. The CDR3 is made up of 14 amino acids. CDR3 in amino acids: CASSYEADSYEQYF. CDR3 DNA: TGTGCCAGCAGTTACGAGGCCGACTCCTACGAGCAGTACTTC.

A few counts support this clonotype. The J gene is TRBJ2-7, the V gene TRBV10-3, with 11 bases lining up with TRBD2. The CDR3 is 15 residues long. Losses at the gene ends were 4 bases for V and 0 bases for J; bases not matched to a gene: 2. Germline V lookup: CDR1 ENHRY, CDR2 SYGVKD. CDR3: CAISGTSGGSYEQYF. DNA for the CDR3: TGTGCCATCAGTGGTACTAGCGGGGGCTCCTACGAGCAGTACTTC.

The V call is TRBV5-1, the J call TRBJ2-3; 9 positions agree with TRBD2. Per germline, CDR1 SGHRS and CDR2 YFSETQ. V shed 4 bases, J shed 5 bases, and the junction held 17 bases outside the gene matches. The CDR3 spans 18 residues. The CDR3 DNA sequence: TGCGCCAGCAGCCCACTCGTTCCGGGACTAGCAACGGAAGATACGCAGTATTTT. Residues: CASSPLVPGLATEDTQYF.

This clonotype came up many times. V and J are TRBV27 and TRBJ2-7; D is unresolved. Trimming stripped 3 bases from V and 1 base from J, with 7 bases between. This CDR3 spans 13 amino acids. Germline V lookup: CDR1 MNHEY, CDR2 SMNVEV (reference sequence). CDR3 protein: CASSFGRSYEQYF. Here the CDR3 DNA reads TGTGCCAGCAGTTTTGGCAGGTCCTACGAGCAGTACTTC.

The CDR3 region has the DNA TGTGCCTGGAGCATCGCAGGGTCTCAGTTCTTC. Amino acids: CAWSIAGSQFF. The chain is built from TRBV30 and TRBJ2-1, with TRBD1 as a possible D gene (5 bases). CDR1 is GTSNPN, CDR2 SVGIG, per germline (reference sequence). The CDR3 length is 11 residues. Trimming removed 3 bases from V and 13 bases from J, with 13 bases in between.